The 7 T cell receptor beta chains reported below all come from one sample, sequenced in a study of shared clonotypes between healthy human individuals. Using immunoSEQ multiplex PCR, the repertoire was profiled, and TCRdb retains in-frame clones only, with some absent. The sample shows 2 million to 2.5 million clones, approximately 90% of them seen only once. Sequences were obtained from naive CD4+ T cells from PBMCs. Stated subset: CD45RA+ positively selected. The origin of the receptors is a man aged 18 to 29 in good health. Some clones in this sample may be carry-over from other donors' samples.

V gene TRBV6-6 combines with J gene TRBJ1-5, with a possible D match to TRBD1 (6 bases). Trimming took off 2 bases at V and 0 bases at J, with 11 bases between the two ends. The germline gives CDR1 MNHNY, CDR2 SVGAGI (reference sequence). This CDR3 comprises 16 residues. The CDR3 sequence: CASSYTTGHSNQPQHF. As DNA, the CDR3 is TGTGCCAGCAGTTACACTACAGGGCATAGCAATCAGCCCCAGCATTTT.

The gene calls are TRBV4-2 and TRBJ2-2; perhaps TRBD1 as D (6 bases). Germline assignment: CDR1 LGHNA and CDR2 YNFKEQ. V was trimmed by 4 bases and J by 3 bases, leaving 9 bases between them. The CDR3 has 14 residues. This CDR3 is CASSRDTHTGELFF. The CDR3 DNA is TGTGCCAGCAGCCGGGACACCCACACCGGGGAGCTGTTTTTT.

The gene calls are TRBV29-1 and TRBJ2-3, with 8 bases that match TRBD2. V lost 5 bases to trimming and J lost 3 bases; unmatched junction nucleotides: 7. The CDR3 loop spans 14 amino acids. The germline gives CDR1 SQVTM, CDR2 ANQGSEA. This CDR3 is CSVRTSRTTDTQYF. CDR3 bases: TGCAGCGTTCGGACTAGCAGGACGACAGATACGCAGTATTTT.

The CDR3 sequence: CASRGGGMAKNIQYF. In DNA form, the CDR3 reads TGTGCCAGCAGGGGAGGGGGAATGGCCAAAAACATTCAGTACTTC. The chain couples TRBV28 to TRBJ2-4; a possible D gene is TRBD2 (7 bases). The V and J ends lost 6 bases and 1 base respectively, with 13 bases between them. Germline V CDR1 and CDR2: MDHEN, SYDVKM. The CDR3 is 15 amino acids.

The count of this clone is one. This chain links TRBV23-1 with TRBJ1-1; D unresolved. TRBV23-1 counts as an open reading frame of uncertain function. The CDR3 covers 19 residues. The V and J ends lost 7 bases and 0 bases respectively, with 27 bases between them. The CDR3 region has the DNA TGCGCCAGCACCCGCCACACGACACAGCGAGTACTTATGAACACTGAAGCTTTCTTT. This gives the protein CASTRHTTQRVLMNTEAFF.

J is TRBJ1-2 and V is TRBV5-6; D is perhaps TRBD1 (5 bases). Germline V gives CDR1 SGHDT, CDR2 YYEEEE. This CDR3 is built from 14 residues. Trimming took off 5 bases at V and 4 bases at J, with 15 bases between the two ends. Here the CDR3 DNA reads TGTGCCAGCAGGCGGGGGAATAAGGGCTATGGCTACACCTTC. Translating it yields CASRRGNKGYGYTF.

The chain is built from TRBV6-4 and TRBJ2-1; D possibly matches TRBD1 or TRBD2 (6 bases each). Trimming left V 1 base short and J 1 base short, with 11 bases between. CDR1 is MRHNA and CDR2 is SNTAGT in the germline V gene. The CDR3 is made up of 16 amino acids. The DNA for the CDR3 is TGTGCCAGCAGTGACTTGGGGGGCCGTTCCTACAATGAGCAGTTCTTC. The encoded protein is CASSDLGGRSYNEQFF.